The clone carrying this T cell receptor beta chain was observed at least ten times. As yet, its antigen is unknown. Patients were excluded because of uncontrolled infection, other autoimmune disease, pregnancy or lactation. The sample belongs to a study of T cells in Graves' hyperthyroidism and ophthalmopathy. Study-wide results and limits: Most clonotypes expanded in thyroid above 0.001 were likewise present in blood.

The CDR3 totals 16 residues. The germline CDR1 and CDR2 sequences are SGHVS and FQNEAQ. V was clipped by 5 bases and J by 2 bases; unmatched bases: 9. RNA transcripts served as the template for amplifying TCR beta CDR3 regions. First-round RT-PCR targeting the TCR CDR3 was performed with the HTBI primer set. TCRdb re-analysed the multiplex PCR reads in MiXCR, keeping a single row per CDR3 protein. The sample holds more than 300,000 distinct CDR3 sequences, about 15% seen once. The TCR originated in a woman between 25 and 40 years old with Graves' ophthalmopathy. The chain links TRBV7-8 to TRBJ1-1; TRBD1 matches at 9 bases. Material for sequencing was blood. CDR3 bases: TGTGCCAGCAGCCACAGACAGGGGGGACTAAACACTGAAGCTTTCTTT. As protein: CASSHRQGGLNTEAFF.